The T cell receptor beta chain under discussion was sequenced for a study of blood T cell repertoires in COVID-19. The authors' processing: Reference gene primer amplification in the assay estimated nucleated cell counts. The protocol was immunoSEQ multiplex PCR, while the TCRdb copy is restricted to in-frame clones and leaves out a portion. The D gene and trimming were derived from the DNA, and the V and J assignments and clone size from that table. The sample includes 250,000 to 300,000 clones, around 83% of them seen just once. The length of the CDR3 is 13 residues. Trimming stripped 8 bases from V and 6 bases from J, with 14 bases between. Germline loops: CDR1 LNHNV, CDR2 YYDKDF (reference sequence).

The sequence was obtained from a man aged 18 to 30 with active or convalescent COVID-19. The sequenced sample was peripheral blood. The chain uses TRBV15 and TRBJ2-1; possible D gene TRBD2, 5 bases. CDR3 sequence reads: CATRPGMINEQFF. CDR3 DNA sequence: TGTGCCACCCGTCCGGGGATGATCAATGAGCAGTTCTTC.